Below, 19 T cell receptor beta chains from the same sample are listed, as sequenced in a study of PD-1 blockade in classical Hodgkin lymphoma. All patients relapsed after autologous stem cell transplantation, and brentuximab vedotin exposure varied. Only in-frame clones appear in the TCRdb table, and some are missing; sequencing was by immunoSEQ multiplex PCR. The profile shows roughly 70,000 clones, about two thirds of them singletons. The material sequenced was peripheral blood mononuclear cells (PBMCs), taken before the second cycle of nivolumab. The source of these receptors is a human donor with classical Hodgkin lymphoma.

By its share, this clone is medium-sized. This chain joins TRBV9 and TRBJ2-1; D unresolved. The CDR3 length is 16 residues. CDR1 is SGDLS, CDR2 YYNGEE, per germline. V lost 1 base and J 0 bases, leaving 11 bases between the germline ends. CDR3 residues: CASSVYKDSSYNEQFF. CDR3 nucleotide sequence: TGTGCCAGCAGCGTATATAAGGATAGCTCCTACAATGAGCAGTTCTTC.

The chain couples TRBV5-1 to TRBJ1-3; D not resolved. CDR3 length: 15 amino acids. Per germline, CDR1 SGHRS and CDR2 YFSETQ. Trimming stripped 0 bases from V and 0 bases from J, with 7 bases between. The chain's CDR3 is CASSLGRGSGNTIYF. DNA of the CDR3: TGCGCCAGCAGCTTGGGTCGGGGCTCTGGAAACACCATATATTTT.

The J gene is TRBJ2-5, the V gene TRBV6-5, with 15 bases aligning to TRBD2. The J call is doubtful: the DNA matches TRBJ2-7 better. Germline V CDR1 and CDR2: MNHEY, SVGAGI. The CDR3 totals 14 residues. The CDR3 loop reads CASRSGLAGGEQYF. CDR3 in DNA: TGTGCCAGCAGATCGGGACTAGCGGGGGGCGAGCAGTACTTC.

This chain's CDR3 is CASSPPVQEPEAFF. As DNA, the CDR3 is TGTGCCAGCAGTCCGCCCGTACAGGAGCCTGAAGCTTTCTTT. This chain uses TRBV28 with TRBJ1-1; TRBD1 might be the D (5 bases). Germline loops: CDR1 MDHEN, CDR2 SYDVKM. This CDR3 is built from 14 residues. The germline V and J ends were trimmed by 5 bases and 6 bases, with 16 bases remaining between them.

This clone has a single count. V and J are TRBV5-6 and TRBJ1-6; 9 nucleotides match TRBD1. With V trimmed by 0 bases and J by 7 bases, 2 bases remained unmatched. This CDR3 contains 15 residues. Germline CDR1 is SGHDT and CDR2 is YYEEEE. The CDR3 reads CASSLGDRENSPLHF. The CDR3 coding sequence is TGTGCCAGCAGCTTGGGGGACAGGGAAAATTCACCCCTCCACTTT.

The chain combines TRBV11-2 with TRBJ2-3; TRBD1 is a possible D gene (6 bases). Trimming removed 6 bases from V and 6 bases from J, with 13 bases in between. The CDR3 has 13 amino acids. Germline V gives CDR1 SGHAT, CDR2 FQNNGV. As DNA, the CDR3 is TGTGCCAGCAGTACAGGGAGATGGGATACGCAGTATTTT. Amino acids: CASSTGRWDTQYF.

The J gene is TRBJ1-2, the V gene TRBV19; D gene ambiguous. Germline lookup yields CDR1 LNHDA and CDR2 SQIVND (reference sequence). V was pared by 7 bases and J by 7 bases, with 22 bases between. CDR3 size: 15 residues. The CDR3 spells CASTDQALSSSGYTF. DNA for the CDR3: TGTGCCAGTACGGATCAAGCCCTATCCTCCAGTGGCTACACCTTC.

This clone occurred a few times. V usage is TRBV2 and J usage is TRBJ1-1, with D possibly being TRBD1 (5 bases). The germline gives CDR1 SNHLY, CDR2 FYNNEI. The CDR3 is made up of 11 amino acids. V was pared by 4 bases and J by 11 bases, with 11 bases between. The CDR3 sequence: CASSGQTRAFF. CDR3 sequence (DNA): TGTGCCAGCAGTGGACAGACCCGGGCTTTCTTT.

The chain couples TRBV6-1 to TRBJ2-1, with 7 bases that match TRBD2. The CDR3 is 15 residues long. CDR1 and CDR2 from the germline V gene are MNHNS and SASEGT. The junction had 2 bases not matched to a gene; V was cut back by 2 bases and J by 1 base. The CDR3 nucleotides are TGTGCCAGCAGTGAACTAGCGGTATCCTACAATGAGCAGTTCTTC. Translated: CASSELAVSYNEQFF.

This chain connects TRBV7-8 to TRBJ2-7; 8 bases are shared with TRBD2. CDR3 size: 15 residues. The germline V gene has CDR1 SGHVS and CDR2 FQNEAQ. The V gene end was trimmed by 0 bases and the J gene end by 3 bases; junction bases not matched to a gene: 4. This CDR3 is CASSLATSVFYEQYF. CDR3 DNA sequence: TGTGCCAGCAGCTTAGCGACTAGCGTGTTCTACGAGCAGTACTTC.

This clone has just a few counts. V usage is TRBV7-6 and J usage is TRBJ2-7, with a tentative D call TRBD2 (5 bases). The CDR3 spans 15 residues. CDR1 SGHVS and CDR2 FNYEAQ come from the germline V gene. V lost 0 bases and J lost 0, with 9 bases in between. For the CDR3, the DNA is TGTGCCAGCAGCTTAGCGGACTCCCGCTCCTACGAGCAGTACTTC. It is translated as CASSLADSRSYEQYF.

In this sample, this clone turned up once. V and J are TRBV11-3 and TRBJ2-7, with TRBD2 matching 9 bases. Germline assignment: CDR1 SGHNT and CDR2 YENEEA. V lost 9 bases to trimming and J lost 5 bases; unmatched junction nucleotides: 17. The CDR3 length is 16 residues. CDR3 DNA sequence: TGTGCCAGTGAGGGGCGGGAGGGCCACAACGTCCACGAGCAGTACTTC. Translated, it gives CASEGREGHNVHEQYF.

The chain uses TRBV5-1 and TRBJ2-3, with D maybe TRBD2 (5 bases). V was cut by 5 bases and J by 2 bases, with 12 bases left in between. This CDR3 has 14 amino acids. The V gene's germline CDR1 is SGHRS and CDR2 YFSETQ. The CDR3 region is CASRVEGNTDTQYF. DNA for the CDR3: TGCGCCAGCAGGGTCGAGGGTAACACAGATACGCAGTATTTT. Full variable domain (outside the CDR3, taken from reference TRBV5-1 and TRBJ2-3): KAGVTQTPRYLIKTRGQQVTLSCSPISGHRSVSWYQQTPGQGLQFLFEYFSETQRNKGNFPGRFSGRQFSNSRSEMNVSTLELGDSALYLCASRVEGNTDTQYFGPGTRLTVL.

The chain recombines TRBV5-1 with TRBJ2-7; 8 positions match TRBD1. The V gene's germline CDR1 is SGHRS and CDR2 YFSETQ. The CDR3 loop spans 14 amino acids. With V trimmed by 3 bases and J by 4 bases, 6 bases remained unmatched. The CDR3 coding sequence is TGCGCCAGCAGCTACCAGTGGACAGGGTACGAGCAGTACTTC. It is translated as CASSYQWTGYEQYF.

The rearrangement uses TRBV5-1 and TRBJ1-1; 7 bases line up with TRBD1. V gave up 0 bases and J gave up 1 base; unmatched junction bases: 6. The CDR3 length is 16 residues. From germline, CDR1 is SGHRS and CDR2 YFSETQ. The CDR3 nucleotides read TGCGCCAGCAGCTTGGAAGGGGGCGGAAGGAACACTGAAGCTTTCTTT. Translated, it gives CASSLEGGGRNTEAFF. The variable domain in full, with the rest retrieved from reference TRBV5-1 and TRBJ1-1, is KAGVTQTPRYLIKTRGQQVTLSCSPISGHRSVSWYQQTPGQGLQFLFEYFSETQRNKGNFPGRFSGRQFSNSRSEMNVSTLELGDSALYLCASSLEGGGRNTEAFFGQGTRLTVV.

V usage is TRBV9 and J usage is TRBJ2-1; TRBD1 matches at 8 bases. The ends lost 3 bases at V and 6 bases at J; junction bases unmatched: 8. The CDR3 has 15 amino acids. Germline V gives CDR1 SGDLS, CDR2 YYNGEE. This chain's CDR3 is CASSADRGTFNEQFF. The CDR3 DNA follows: TGTGCCAGCAGCGCCGACAGGGGTACATTCAATGAGCAGTTCTTC.

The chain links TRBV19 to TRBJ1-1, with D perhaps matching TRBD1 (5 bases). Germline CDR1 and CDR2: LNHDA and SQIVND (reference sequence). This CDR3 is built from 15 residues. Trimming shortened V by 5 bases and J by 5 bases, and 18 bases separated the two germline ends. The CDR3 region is CASSAGTLVGTEAFF. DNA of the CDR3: TGTGCCAGTAGTGCCGGGACCCTTGTTGGTACTGAAGCTTTCTTT.

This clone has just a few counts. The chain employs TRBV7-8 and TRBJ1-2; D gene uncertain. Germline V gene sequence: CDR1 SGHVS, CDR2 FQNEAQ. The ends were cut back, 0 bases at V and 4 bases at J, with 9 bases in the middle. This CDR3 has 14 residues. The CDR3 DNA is TGTGCCAGCAGCTTAGCGCTCACGGTCTATGGCTACACCTTC. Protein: CASSLALTVYGYTF.

DNA of the CDR3: TGCGCCAGCAGCCAAGCGTCCGGGGTCCCCTATGGCTACACCTTC. Its protein product is CASSQASGVPYGYTF. The rearrangement uses TRBV4-1 and TRBJ1-2; D unresolved. Trimming took 1 base from V and 4 from J, leaving 13 bases between them. The CDR3 consists of 15 residues. Germline-derived CDR1 and CDR2 are MGHRA and YSYEKL.